These 31 T cell receptor beta chains came from one sample sequenced in a study of blood T cell repertoires in COVID-19. Assay: immunoSEQ multiplex PCR; the TCRdb copy retains only in-frame clones and omits some. This table holds over 200,000 clones, around 92% found once. The sequencing sample was made of peripheral blood. These receptors were taken from a person aged 18-35 years with COVID-19, enrolled during active disease.

The gene calls are TRBV4-1 and TRBJ2-1; 11 bases agree with TRBD2. CDR3 size: 17 residues. Germline V gives CDR1 MGHRA, CDR2 YSYEKL. The ends lost 2 bases at V and 7 bases at J; junction bases unmatched: 10. The CDR3 sequence is CASSQPLAGGPRNEQFF. For the CDR3, the DNA is TGCGCCAGCAGCCAACCTTTAGCGGGAGGGCCGAGGAATGAGCAGTTCTTC.

This chain joins TRBV5-1 and TRBJ2-7; 10 bases match TRBD2. V gave up 0 bases and J gave up 4 bases; unmatched junction bases: 4. Germline V CDR1 and CDR2: SGHRS, YFSETQ. CDR3 length: 15 amino acids. The CDR3 region has the DNA TGCGCCAGCAGCTTGGAGGTTAGCGGGGGGTACGAGCAGTACTTC. Its protein product is CASSLEVSGGYEQYF.

This clone came up once. V gene TRBV12-3 or TRBV12-4 combines with J gene TRBJ2-2, with 9 bases fitting TRBD1. The CDR3 totals 11 residues. Trimming took 10 bases from V and 9 from J; bases not matched to a gene: 3. CDR3 sequence: CANNRGRELFF. CDR3 nucleotides: TGTGCCAACAACAGGGGGCGGGAGCTGTTTTTT.

The chain links TRBV7-9 to TRBJ1-2, with TRBD1 matching 10 bases. Trimming removed 5 bases from V and 7 bases from J; junction bases left unmatched: 7. Germline assignment: CDR1 SEHNR and CDR2 FQNEAQ (reference sequence). CDR3 size: 14 residues. CDR3 nucleotides: TGTGCCAGCAGCGATCCGGGACAGGGGAGTGGCTACACCTTC. Translation: CASSDPGQGSGYTF.

The chain has TRBV7-9 and TRBJ2-5; 12 nucleotides agree with TRBD2. Trimming cost V 0 bases and J 4 bases; bases outside gene matches: 3. CDR1 is SEHNR and CDR2 is FQNEAQ in the germline V gene (reference sequence). There are 16 residues in the CDR3. The CDR3 here is CASSLARLAGVETQYF. Written as DNA, the CDR3 is TGTGCCAGCAGCTTAGCGCGACTAGCGGGAGTAGAGACCCAGTACTTC.

The chain employs TRBV19 and TRBJ2-2, with a weak D call TRBD1 (6 bases). Trimming removed 3 bases at V and 6 bases at J, with 17 bases between. The length of the CDR3 is 16 residues. CDR1 is LNHDA and CDR2 is SQIVND in the germline V gene (reference sequence). The CDR3 nucleotides are TGTGCCAGTAGTATGGCAGGGGCCATCGCACCCGGGGAGCTGTTTTTT. Protein product: CASSMAGAIAPGELFF.

This sequence joins TRBV11-3 and TRBJ2-7; D unresolved. Germline CDR1 reads SGHNT; CDR2 reads YENEEA. V was shortened by 4 bases and J by 1 base, with 8 bases between the two germline ends. The CDR3 consists of 13 residues. The CDR3: CASSSPPSYEQYF. CDR3 coding DNA: TGTGCCAGCAGCTCCCCCCCGTCCTACGAGCAGTACTTC. Full variable domain (missing parts from reference TRBV11-3 and TRBJ2-7): EAGVVQSPRYKIIEKKQPVAFWCNPISGHNTLYWYLQNLGQGPELLIRYENEEAVDDSQLPKDRFSAERLKGVDSTLKIQPAELGDSAVYLCASSSPPSYEQYFGPGTRLTVT.

Points on this clone: The sample contains more than one DNA sequence encoding this CDR3. The rearrangement links TRBV5-1 to TRBJ2-1, with D perhaps matching TRBD2 (6 bases). The germline V gene encodes CDR1 SGHRS and CDR2 YFSETQ. The CDR3 runs to 15 residues. The V gene lost 2 bases and the J gene lost 10 bases, with 19 bases spanning the gap. The DNA for the CDR3 is TGCGCCAGCAGCTTAGGATGGACTAATCCCCACGAGCAGTTCTTC. It encodes CASSLGWTNPHEQFF.

The chain carries TRBV3-1 (or the pseudogene TRBV3-2) and TRBJ1-1; maybe TRBD1 (6 bases). The V gene's germline CDR1 is LGHDT and CDR2 YNNKEL (reference sequence). With 4 bases removed from V and 13 bases from J, the gap between germline ends came to 22 bases. There are 14 residues in the CDR3. CDR3 nucleotides: TGTGCCAGCAGCCTCTTAACAGGGTGCGGGTGGGATTTCTTT. Translated, it gives CASSLLTGCGWDFF.

The V call is TRBV24-1, the J call TRBJ2-3; 8 nucleotides match TRBD2. The CDR3 sequence is 15 residues long. Germline CDR1 and CDR2: KGHDR and SFDVKD. Trimming cost V 4 bases and J 0 bases; bases outside gene matches: 2. The CDR3 is CATSDSGRSTDTQYF. CDR3 in DNA: TGTGCCACCAGTGACAGCGGGAGAAGCACAGATACGCAGTATTTT.

V is TRBV7-3 and J is TRBJ2-1, with TRBD2 matching 14 bases. J lost 3 bases, V lost 1 base, and 11 bases had no gene match. CDR3 size: 20 residues. The germline CDR1 and CDR2 sequences are SGHTA and FQGTGA. The CDR3 reads CASSLRPGTSGSSIYNEQFF. The DNA for the CDR3 is TGTGCCAGCAGCTTAAGACCCGGGACTAGCGGGAGTTCAATCTACAATGAGCAGTTCTTC.

This sequence joins TRBV7-2 and TRBJ1-1; no clear D. Between the trimmed V and J ends, which lost 3 bases and 0 bases, there was a span of 11 bases. Looked up from germline, CDR1 is SGHTA and CDR2 is FQGNSA. The CDR3 has 15 residues. CDR3 in amino acids: CASSLEARMNTEAFF. In DNA form, the CDR3 reads TGTGCCAGCAGCTTGGAGGCCAGAATGAACACTGAAGCTTTCTTT.

The CDR3 spells CASSAPGGGYGYTF. Here the CDR3 DNA reads TGTGCCAGCAGCGCACCGGGAGGGGGCTATGGCTACACCTTC. The genes are TRBV9 and TRBJ1-2; weak D call: TRBD1 (6 bases). V was trimmed by 3 bases and J by 4 bases, leaving 13 bases between them. The CDR3 is 14 amino acids. Germline loops: CDR1 SGDLS, CDR2 YYNGEE.

This clone came up a few times. The V gene is TRBV4-3, the J gene TRBJ1-5, with D tentatively TRBD1 (5 bases). Germline loops: CDR1 LGHNA, CDR2 YSLEER. This CDR3 contains 15 residues. V lost 0 bases to trimming and J lost 7 bases, with 13 bases between them. The CDR3 reads CASSQDRAVWQPQHF. CDR3 nucleotide sequence: TGCGCCAGCAGCCAAGACAGGGCGGTGTGGCAGCCCCAGCATTTT.

V usage is TRBV28 and J usage is TRBJ2-5, with D perhaps matching TRBD2 (6 bases). V was shortened by 7 bases and J by 2 bases, with 17 bases between the two germline ends. CDR3 length equals 15 residues. CDR1 is MDHEN and CDR2 is SYDVKM in the germline V gene. CDR3 DNA sequence: TGTGCCAGCACAGCGGGCATCCTACTACAAGAGACCCAGTACTTC. Its protein product is CASTAGILLQETQYF. The whole variable domain, filled in from reference TRBV28 and TRBJ2-5, reads DVKVTQSSRYLVKRTGEKVFLECVQDMDHENMFWYRQDPGLGLRLIYFSYDVKMKEKGDIPEGYSVSREKKERFSLILESASTNQTSMYLCASTAGILLQETQYFGPGTRLLVL.

The chain employs TRBV7-6 and TRBJ2-1; D not certain. Trimming stripped 3 bases from V and 1 base from J, with 10 bases between. CDR1 is SGHVS, CDR2 FNYEAQ, per germline. The CDR3 length is 15 residues. CDR3 in amino acids: CASSLWASSYNEQFF. The CDR3 nucleotides are TGTGCCAGCAGCTTGTGGGCTTCTTCCTACAATGAGCAGTTCTTC. The variable domain in full, with the rest retrieved from reference TRBV7-6 and TRBJ2-1, is GAGVSQSPRYKVTKRGQDVALRCDPISGHVSLYWYRQALGQGPEFLTYFNYEAQQDKSGLPNDRFSAERPEGSISTLTIQRTEQRDSAMYRCASSLWASSYNEQFFGPGTRLTVL.

This chain links TRBV6-5 with TRBJ1-4; D possibly corresponds to TRBD1 (5 bases). Germline V gene sequence: CDR1 MNHEY, CDR2 SVGAGI. This CDR3 has 15 residues. The ends were cut back, 0 bases at V and 8 bases at J, with 13 bases in the middle. The CDR3 loop is CASSYSRGLREKLFF. The CDR3 DNA sequence: TGTGCCAGCAGTTACTCTAGGGGTTTGAGGGAAAAACTGTTTTTT.

The rearrangement joins TRBV5-1 to TRBJ1-1, with TRBD1 identical over 7 bases. Germline CDR1 and CDR2: SGHRS and YFSETQ. The CDR3 loop spans 13 amino acids. Trimming cost V 6 bases and J 9 bases; bases outside gene matches: 11. The CDR3 DNA reads TGCGCCAGCATTTCGACAGGGATGGTACAAGCTTTCTTT. Protein sequence: CASISTGMVQAFF.

V gene TRBV5-6 combines with J gene TRBJ1-5; TRBD1 agrees at 8 bases. Germline CDR1 SGHDT, CDR2 YYEEEE. The CDR3 extends over 17 amino acids. V lost 0 bases and J lost 0; bases outside the gene matches: 5. The CDR3 DNA reads TGTGCCAGCAGCTTGGCCCTTGGACAGGGTAGCAATCAGCCCCAGCATTTT. Translating it yields CASSLALGQGSNQPQHF.

V usage is TRBV20-1 and J usage is TRBJ1-1; D not certain. V was shortened by 3 bases and J by 2 bases, with 13 bases between the two germline ends. CDR1 and CDR2 (germline): DFQATT, SNEGSKA (reference sequence). The CDR3 contains 14 residues. The CDR3 reads CSASDRGSNTEAFF. The CDR3 DNA sequence: TGCAGTGCTAGTGATCGGGGTAGTAACACTGAAGCTTTCTTT.

Remarks on this clone: At one of its ends the junction is not consistent with the germline gene, which may arise from a read error. The chain recombines TRBV7-7 with TRBJ2-1; perhaps TRBD1 as D (5 bases). Germline CDR1 and CDR2: SSHAT and FNYEAQ (reference sequence). CDR3 length: 18 residues. CDR3 sequence: CASSSHKKGFPSYNEQFF. In nucleotides, the CDR3 is TGTGCTAGCAGCTCACACAAGAAGGGGTTTCCCTCATACAATGAGCAGTTCTTC.

The genes are TRBV7-2 and TRBJ2-1; 8 bases map to TRBD2. Germline V gene data show CDR1 as SGHTA and CDR2 as FQGNSA. CDR3 length: 17 residues. With V trimmed by 2 bases and J by 2 bases, 8 bases remained unmatched. CDR3 bases: TGTGCCAGCAGCTTATGGTCTAGCGGGCCCCCCTACAATGAGCAGTTCTTC. It specifies CASSLWSSGPPYNEQFF.

The J gene is TRBJ2-7, the V gene TRBV19; tentatively, D is TRBD1 (5 bases). V lost 3 bases and J lost 3, with 12 bases in between. Germline V gives CDR1 LNHDA, CDR2 SQIVND (reference sequence). The CDR3 is 14 residues long. CDR3 DNA sequence: TGTGCCAGTAGTATGCCGGACACCTACTACGAGCAGTACTTC. Its protein product is CASSMPDTYYEQYF.

This clone appeared once. The chain uses TRBV3-1 (or the pseudogene TRBV3-2) and TRBJ2-7; TRBD2 matches 7 bases. Germline V gene lookup returns CDR1 LGHDT and CDR2 YNNKEL (reference sequence). The ends lost 4 bases at V and 2 bases at J; junction bases unmatched: 8. This CDR3 has 15 residues. CDR3 region: CASSLQASGPYEQYF. The CDR3 DNA follows: TGTGCCAGCAGCCTGCAAGCTAGCGGCCCCTACGAGCAGTACTTC.

CDR3 coding DNA: TGTGCCACCAGTGATTTGGGGCTGACCCAGCATTTT. Translating it yields CATSDLGLTQHF. The chain employs TRBV24-1 and TRBJ1-5; D gene ambiguous. Germline V CDR1 and CDR2: KGHDR, SFDVKD. Between the trimmed V and J ends, which lost 0 bases and 11 bases, there was a span of 7 bases. This CDR3 contains 12 residues.

The chain combines TRBV9 with TRBJ2-1; TRBD2 aligns across 13 bases. Germline V gene sequence: CDR1 SGDLS, CDR2 YYNGEE. The junction had 4 bases not matched to a gene; V was cut back by 4 bases and J by 6 bases. This CDR3 has 15 amino acids. The CDR3 nucleotides are TGTGCCAGCAGCCTGGGACTAGCGGGGTCCAATGAGCAGTTCTTC. It codes for CASSLGLAGSNEQFF.

This sequence joins TRBV19 and TRBJ2-2, with 15 bases matching TRBD2. With V trimmed by 8 bases and J by 5 bases, 3 bases remained unmatched. This CDR3 comprises 15 residues. The V gene's germline CDR1 is LNHDA and CDR2 SQIVND (reference sequence). This CDR3 reads CASRTSGRGTGELFF. CDR3 nucleotides: TGTGCCAGTCGGACTAGCGGGAGGGGGACCGGGGAGCTGTTTTTT.

The rearrangement links TRBV27 to TRBJ2-5; TRBD2 agrees at 12 bases. With V trimmed by 5 bases and J by 5 bases, 9 bases remained unmatched. CDR1 and CDR2 (germline): MNHEY, SMNVEV (reference sequence). CDR3 size: 16 residues. The CDR3 reads CASSLDTSGGSETQYF. CDR3 nucleotide sequence: TGTGCCAGCAGTCTGGATACTAGCGGGGGGTCGGAGACCCAGTACTTC.

The chain joins TRBV6-5 to TRBJ2-1, with D maybe TRBD1 (6 bases). Germline loops: CDR1 MNHEY, CDR2 SVGAGI. The CDR3 runs to 14 residues. Trimming stripped 6 bases from V and 4 bases from J, with 13 bases between. CDR3 DNA sequence: TGTGCCAGCAGACCCAACAGGGCTTACAATGAGCAGTTCTTC. Its protein is CASRPNRAYNEQFF.

This clone was counted between two and nine times. This chain joins TRBV3-1 (or the pseudogene TRBV3-2) and TRBJ2-7, with 7 bases identical to TRBD2. The CDR3 runs 16 residues. J gave up 5 bases and V 1 base, and 11 bases lay outside the gene matches. The germline V gene has CDR1 LGHDT and CDR2 YNNKEL (reference sequence). The CDR3 region has the DNA TGTGCCAGCAGCCAAGGACTAGCCTCTTTTGTCGACGAGCAGTACTTC. Translated: CASSQGLASFVDEQYF.

J is TRBJ2-2 and V is TRBV14, with D perhaps TRBD1 (5 bases). V was pared by 3 bases and J by 2 bases, with 13 bases between. Germline loops: CDR1 SGHDN, CDR2 FVKESK. The CDR3 loop spans 16 amino acids. The chain's CDR3 is CASSQPYDRNTGELFF. Here the CDR3 DNA reads TGTGCCAGCAGCCAGCCCTACGACAGAAACACCGGGGAGCTGTTTTTT.